A single T cell receptor beta chain is shown here with its context. What it binds is unknown. The data were obtained in a study of identical twins. General study results and limits: Fewer insertions marked abundant cord blood beta clonotypes; young adult naive trended weakly, memory not at all.

MiXCR, run by TCRdb on the 5' RACE reads, gives a single entry per CDR3 protein. The table has 1.5 million or so distinct CDR3 sequences, under 35% seen once. Trimming left V 6 bases short and J 0 bases short, with 12 bases between. This CDR3 comprises 14 residues. Germline loops: CDR1 SNHLY, CDR2 FYNNEI. The J gene is TRBJ2-7, the V gene TRBV2; D uncertain. The clonotype was recovered from a newborn girl in good health. The specimen was cord blood. The CDR3 DNA follows: TGTGCCAGCAGGCAGCAGGCGTTCTCCTACGAGCAGTACTTC. Amino acids: CASRQQAFSYEQYF.